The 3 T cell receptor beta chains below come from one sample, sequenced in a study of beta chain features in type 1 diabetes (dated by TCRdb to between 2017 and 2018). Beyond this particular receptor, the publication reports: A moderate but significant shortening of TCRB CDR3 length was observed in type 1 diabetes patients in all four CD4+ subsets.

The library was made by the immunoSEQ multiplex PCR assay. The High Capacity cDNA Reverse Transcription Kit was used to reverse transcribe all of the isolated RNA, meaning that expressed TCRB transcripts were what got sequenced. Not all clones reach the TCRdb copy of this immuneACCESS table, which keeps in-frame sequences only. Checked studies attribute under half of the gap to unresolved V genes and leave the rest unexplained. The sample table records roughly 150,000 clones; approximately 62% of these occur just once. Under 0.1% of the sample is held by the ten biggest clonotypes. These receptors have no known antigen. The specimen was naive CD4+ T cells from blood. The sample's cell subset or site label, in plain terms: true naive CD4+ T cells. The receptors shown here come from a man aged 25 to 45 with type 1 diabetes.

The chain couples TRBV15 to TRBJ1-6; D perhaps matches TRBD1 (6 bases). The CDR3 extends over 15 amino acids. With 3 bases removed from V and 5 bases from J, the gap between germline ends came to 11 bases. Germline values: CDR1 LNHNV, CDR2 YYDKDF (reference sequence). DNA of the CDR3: TGTGCCACCAGCAGTCGCGACAGGAATAATTCACCCCTCCACTTT. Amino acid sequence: CATSSRDRNNSPLHF. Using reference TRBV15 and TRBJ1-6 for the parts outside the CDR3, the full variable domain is DAMVIQNPRYQVTQFGKPVTLSCSQTLNHNVMYWYQQKSSQAPKLLFHYYDKDFNNEADTPDNFQSRRPNTSFCFLDIRSPGLGDTAMYLCATSSRDRNNSPLHFGNGTRLTVT.

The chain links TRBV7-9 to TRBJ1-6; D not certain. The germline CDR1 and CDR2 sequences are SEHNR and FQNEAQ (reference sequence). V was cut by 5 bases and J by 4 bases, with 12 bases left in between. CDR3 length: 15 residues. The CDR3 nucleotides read TGTGCCAGCAGCGCGACCGGGCCGTATAATTCACCCCTCCACTTT. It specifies CASSATGPYNSPLHF.

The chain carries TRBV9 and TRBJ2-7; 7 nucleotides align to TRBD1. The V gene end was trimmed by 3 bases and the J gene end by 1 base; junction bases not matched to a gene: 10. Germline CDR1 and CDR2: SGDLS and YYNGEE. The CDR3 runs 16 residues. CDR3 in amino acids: CASSETGTVKSYEQYF. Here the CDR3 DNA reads TGTGCCAGCAGCGAGACCGGGACAGTTAAGTCCTACGAGCAGTACTTC.